Sequencing of this T cell receptor (beta chain) was carried out in a study of molecular identifiers for immune sequencing clone quantification. Generation of bulk TCR libraries relied on previously described methods and listed TCR primers. A single record per CDR3 protein comes from TCRdb applying MiXCR to the PCR reads. The sample lists more than 550,000 distinct CDR3 sequences, 25% occurring once. A CD8+CD4-CCR7+CD45RA+ phenotype served as the sorting definition for naive CD8 T cells. Findings of the study overall: Highly expanded clone sizes could end up underestimated if a barcode were shared by identical TCR molecules.

A note on this clonotype: The antigen is unknown.

This sequence was found in a human donor in good health. Some libraries in this study had Jurkat cell RNA spiked in. The sequenced sample consisted of naive CD8+ T cells from blood, with Jurkat cell RNA spiked in. Stated subset: FACS-sorted CD8+CD4-CCR7+CD45RA+ naive T cells.

CDR3 nucleotide sequence: TGTGCCAGCAGCGTAGAGGGGACAGGGAACACTGAAGCTTTCTTT. It codes for CASSVEGTGNTEAFF. This chain connects TRBV9 to TRBJ1-1; TRBD1 matches 8 bases. Germline CDR1 SGDLS, CDR2 YYNGEE. The trim removed 0 bases at V and 1 base at J, leaving 2 bases unmatched. The CDR3 has 15 residues.